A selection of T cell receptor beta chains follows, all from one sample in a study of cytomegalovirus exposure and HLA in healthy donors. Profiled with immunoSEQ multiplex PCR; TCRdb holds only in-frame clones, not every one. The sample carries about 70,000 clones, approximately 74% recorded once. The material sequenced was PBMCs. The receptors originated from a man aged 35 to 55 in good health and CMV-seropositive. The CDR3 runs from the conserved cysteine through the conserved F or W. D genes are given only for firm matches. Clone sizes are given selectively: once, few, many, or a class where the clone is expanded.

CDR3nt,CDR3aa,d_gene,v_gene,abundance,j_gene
TGTGCCAGCAGTCCCCATCCAGCGGGGGGCTTAAAAGAGACCCAGTACTTC,CASSPHPAGGLKETQYF,TRBD2,TRBV27,-,TRBJ2-5
TGTGCCAGCAGTGTCGACAATGAGCAGTTCTTC,CASSVDNEQFF,-,TRBV2,few,TRBJ2-1
TGTGCCTGGATTACAAACTCCTACGAGCAGTACTTC,CAWITNSYEQYF,-,TRBV30,-,TRBJ2-7
TGTGCCAGCAGCTTACACACAGATACGCAGTATTTT,CASSLHTDTQYF,-,TRBV11-3,-,TRBJ2-3
TGTGCCAGCATAGCGGGGCAAACCGGGGAGCTGTTTTTT,CASIAGQTGELFF,TRBD2,TRBV5-4,once,TRBJ2-2
TGTGCCAGCAGCCCCGCTACCTTCTATGGCTACACCTTC,CASSPATFYGYTF,-,TRBV9,-,TRBJ1-2
TGTGCCAGCAGCTTACGGGAGGCGGGAGTGGAGACCCAGTACTTC,CASSLREAGVETQYF,TRBD2,TRBV11-3,-,TRBJ2-5
TGTGCCAGCAGCGTAGTAGGTTCAGGGTATCACAATGAGCAGTTCTTC,CASSVVGSGYHNEQFF,-,TRBV9,-,TRBJ2-1
TGTGCCAGCAGCCCTCAGGGTAGCAATCAGCCCCAGCATTTT,CASSPQGSNQPQHF,-,TRBV7-6,-,TRBJ1-5
TGTGCCAGCAGCTTGGCGGACAGGGAGGGTTTAGGCTACACCTTC,CASSLADREGLGYTF,TRBD1,TRBV7-9,-,TRBJ1-2
TGTGCCAGCAGCCAAGATAGTAGCCCCCAGCCCCAGCATTTT,CASSQDSSPQPQHF,-,TRBV4-2,few,TRBJ1-5
TGTGCCAGCAGTGCATATCAGGGGGAGACCCAGTACTTC,CASSAYQGETQYF,-,TRBV6-1,-,TRBJ2-5
TGTGCCAGCAGCTTGGGGGGGACAGGGGATGGCTACACCTTC,CASSLGGTGDGYTF,TRBD1,TRBV5-8,-,TRBJ1-2
TGTGCCAGCAGTCAGCCAGGGGGCTCTTATTCAGGCTACACCTTC,CASSQPGGSYSGYTF,TRBD1,TRBV28,-,TRBJ1-2
TGTGCCAGTAGTATAGGACAGTTCTACGAGCAGTACTTC,CASSIGQFYEQYF,-,TRBV19,-,TRBJ2-7
TGTGCCAGCTCACCTATGCCCGGGGGTGAAGCTTTCTTT,CASSPMPGGEAFF,-,TRBV18,many,TRBJ1-1
TGTGCCACCAGCAGAGATCGGGCAGGGGCCGGGGAGCTGTTTTTT,CATSRDRAGAGELFF,-,TRBV15,few,TRBJ2-2
TGCGCCAGCAGCTTGCCTCGGGGGGATCAAGAGACCCAGTACTTC,CASSLPRGDQETQYF,TRBD2,TRBV5-1,-,TRBJ2-5
TGTGCCAGCTCACTACTCGTCAGGGGGGACGAGCAGTACTTC,CASSLLVRGDEQYF,-,TRBV18,few,TRBJ2-7